This entry concerns a single T cell receptor (beta chain). This record comes from a study of T-cell reconstitution after alpha-beta-depleted transplantation in children. Preparation of the TCRbeta library was carried out with unique molecular identifiers. Using its own MiXCR run on the PCR reads, TCRdb lists one record per CDR3 protein. This table has a few hundred thousand distinct CDR3 sequences, 10% appearing once. The sequencing here drew on PBMCs from the stem cell graft donor, taken from the stem cell graft. This TCR came from a human donor who donated a stem cell graft to a child with acute lymphoblastic leukemia.

CDR3 in DNA: TGCGCCAGCAGCCCTTGGACAGCCGAGACCCAGTACTTC. This sequence encodes CASSPWTAETQYF. J is TRBJ2-5 and V is TRBV4-1; weak D call: TRBD1 (6 bases). Germline-derived CDR1 and CDR2 are MGHRA and YSYEKL. The length of the CDR3 is 13 residues. The V end was cut by 4 bases, the J end by 5 bases, with 11 bases between.